This T cell receptor (beta chain) derives from a study of a mutant IDH1 vaccine in newly diagnosed glioma. On the study more broadly: First vaccine doses came 4-6 weeks after radiotherapy alone, or with temozolomide cycles.

From germline, CDR1 is MNHEY and CDR2 SMNVEV (reference sequence). Trimming removed 3 bases at V and 0 bases at J, with 8 bases between. This CDR3 contains 14 residues. The time point denotes: week 47, end of study. Each vaccine dose was 300 ug of mutant IDH1 20-mer peptide, with topical imiquimod. In weeks 1, 3, 5, 7, 11, 15, 19 and 23, patients were vaccinated. The method was immunoSEQ multiplex PCR; TCRdb's version includes in-frame clones alone and lacks a portion of them. Among tens of thousands of clones listed, over 85% were seen once. As regards this clone: Antigen specificity is unknown.

This TCR was recovered from a woman in her forties or fifties with glioma. The rearrangement links TRBV27 to TRBJ1-1; weak D call: TRBD1 (5 bases). The sample in question was PBMCs, obtained from a glioma patient whose treatment included an IDH1 peptide vaccine. The chain's CDR3 is CASSFQGLNTEAFF. The DNA for the CDR3 is TGTGCCAGCAGTTTCCAGGGTCTGAACACTGAAGCTTTCTTT.